The T cell receptor beta chain described here comes from a study of early T cells in non-severe SARS-CoV-2 infection. Via MiXCR, TCRdb re-called the 5' RACE reads, giving one row per CDR3 protein. The sample has 75,000 to 95,000 distinct CDR3 sequences, 16% seen once. This clonotype was detected once. This TCR derives from an adult who was a healthcare worker with PCR-confirmed SARS-CoV-2 infection or an uninfected control (not recorded which). This specimen was whole blood, taken at baseline.

The CDR3 reads CSPREGTDTQYF. The CDR3 DNA reads TGCAGTCCCCGGGAAGGCACAGATACGCAGTATTTT. The genes are TRBV20-1 and TRBJ2-3; D may be TRBD2 (5 bases). Germline V gene lookup returns CDR1 DFQATT and CDR2 SNEGSKA (reference sequence). This CDR3 contains 12 residues. Trimming took 8 bases from V and 1 from J, leaving 10 bases between them.